This T cell receptor (beta chain) was recovered during a study of blood T cell repertoires in COVID-19 (dated by TCRdb to 2020 to 2021). Some background on the complete study: Collaborator samples came from the United States, Italy and Spain and covered acute and convalescent phases of COVID-19. The material from the prospective study consisted of cDNA or gDNA derived from T cells, B-cell-depleted T cells, or PBMCs. The repertoires were made available in a free public database intended to serve as a resource for research on the immune response to SARS-CoV-2. Deeply sampled blood TCRbeta repertoires from subjects exposed to, actively infected with, or recovered from COVID-19 were included in the dataset. Samples were obtained from the ongoing ImmuneRACE study (first 160 participants) and from 1,254 subjects provided by 6 global collaborators. The sample metadata nearly always contained a de-identified subject ID, COVID-19 status, age in years and sex. Where HLA class I and class II types were available, the types were taken from metadata supplied by the sample provider, not from assay-based typing.

As for this clone: Its antigen remains undetermined. Base qualities are not provided; no much larger clone lies one nucleotide away.

The immunoSEQ Assay, a bias-controlled multiplex PCR, was used to amplify TCRbeta CDR3 regions from genomic DNA. Per the authors' processing: The number of nucleated cells in each sample was estimated from the amplification of reference gene primers within the assay. To quantify the absolute abundance of each unique TCRbeta CDR3 rearrangement, sequence reads were collapsed and filtered. For each sample, productive Simpson clonality was calculated as the square root of Simpson's diversity index over productive rearrangements. TCRdb mirrors the immuneACCESS table, restricted to in-frame sequences. Some clones are absent from its copies; in checked studies, under half trace to an unresolved V gene, and the reason for the others is unknown. Clone size and the V and J calls come from that table; the DNA yielded D and trimming. Present in this sample are about 160,000 clones, approximately 95% of which were seen just once. The ten largest clones take up about 2% of the sample.

CDR1 and CDR2, per the germline V gene (reference sequence), are SEHNR and FQNEAQ. Between the V and J ends, shortened by 3 bases and 12 bases respectively, the junction contains 11 bases. From cysteine to phenylalanine, the CDR3 is 11 amino acids long. Only the CDR3 region is kept as DNA, spanning 33 bases read in frame from base 1. At one collaborating source in Seattle, patients were enrolled during active infection and were followed longitudinally through the course of disease. Collaborating institutions collected whole blood in K2EDTA tubes following their own protocols. For TCRbeta analysis, collaborators shipped samples in one of three forms: frozen whole blood, isolated PBMCs, or DNA extracted from either of those sample types. Results the study describes overall, beyond this receptor: Clinical and demographic metadata were provided uncurated, with the amount varying by source and participant.

The sample consisted of peripheral blood. The receptor was derived from a woman aged 60-75 years with COVID-19, enrolled during active disease. Recombination connected TRBV7-9 to TRBJ1-2; TRBD1 might be the D gene, on 6 matching bases. DNA sequence: TGTGCCAGCAGCTTTTCAGGGGAGCACACCTTC. Protein translation: CASSFSGEHTF.